These 21 T cell receptor beta chains were sequenced from one sample in a study of patients and donors after allogeneic stem cell transplantation (dated by TCRdb to 2020 to 2022). The protocol used for the library was RT-PCR. The sequencer listed for this sample is NextSeq 550. TCRdb's own reprocessing of the public reads used fastp at Q25 and MiXCR and kept productive beta chains. Each CDR3 protein appears once, grouped with its most common genes and DNA. This sample holds 100,000 to 120,000 distinct CDR3 sequences; roughly 35% were observed only once. Under 30% of the sample is in the top ten clones. The sequencing input was blood, either unsorted or a sorted T cell fraction (not recorded which). The receptors stem from a human donor who was either an allogeneic HSCT recipient or a stem cell or donor lymphocyte infusion donor (not recorded which). It is not recorded whose cells these are; they may come from a transplant donor.

The DNA of the CDR3 is TGTGCCAGCAGTCCATCTGGAGGAGCGGTGGCCCGAGAGCAGTTCTTC. Translated, it gives CASSPSGGAVAREQFF. The V call is TRBV6-5, the J call TRBJ2-1; a possible D gene is TRBD2 (5 bases). V was cut by 5 bases and J by 10 bases, with 24 bases left in between. From germline, CDR1 is MNHEY and CDR2 SVGAGI. There are 16 residues in the CDR3.

The V and J genes are TRBV20-1 and TRBJ2-1, with TRBD1 matching 7 bases. The CDR3 covers 11 residues. Looked up from germline, CDR1 is DFQATT and CDR2 is SNEGSKA (reference sequence). V trimming: 6 bases; J trimming: 6 bases; junction bases outside the gene matches: 2. This CDR3 reads CSATGLNEQFF. CDR3 bases: TGCAGTGCGACAGGGCTCAATGAGCAGTTCTTC.

This clonotype was seen once. V gene TRBV20-1 combines with J gene TRBJ2-7; D remains unclear. This CDR3 comprises 12 residues. Per the germline V gene, CDR1 is DFQATT and CDR2 is SNEGSKA (reference sequence). Trimming removed 4 bases from V and 4 bases from J, with 11 bases in between. The CDR3 DNA is TGCAGTGCTACTGGGGATACATACGAGCAGTACTTC. Amino acids: CSATGDTYEQYF.

This clonotype was picked up many times. This rearrangement joins TRBV12-3 or TRBV12-4 to TRBJ1-3; D remains ambiguous. The CDR3 spans 13 residues. The V end lost 5 bases, the J end lost 0 bases, and 5 bases lay between the germline ends. CDR3 DNA: TGTGCCAGCAGTCAGCTCTCTGGAAACACCATATATTTT. This gives the protein CASSQLSGNTIYF.

This clonotype was seen just once. The chain joins TRBV7-8 to TRBJ2-6; D is perhaps TRBD1 (5 bases). CDR1 and CDR2 from the germline V gene are SGHVS and FQNEAQ. The CDR3 covers 20 residues. Trimming pared 5 bases from V and 0 bases from J, leaving 23 bases between. The CDR3 nucleotides are TGTGCCAGCAGCCCTCAAAGACTTCGGACACTTAACTCTGGGGCCAACGTCCTGACTTTC. Encoded protein: CASSPQRLRTLNSGANVLTF. Supplemented by reference TRBV7-8 and TRBJ2-6, the full variable domain reads GAGVSQSPRYKVAKRGQDVALRCDPISGHVSLFWYQQALGQGPEFLTYFQNEAQLDKSGLPSDRFFAERPEGSVSTLKIQRTQQEDSAVYLCASSPQRLRTLNSGANVLTFGAGSRLTVL.

J is TRBJ2-3 and V is TRBV6-2 or TRBV6-3; 10 bases match TRBD2. J was trimmed by 4 bases and V by 2 bases; bases with no gene match: 6. This CDR3 region has 16 residues. The germline gives CDR1 MNHEY, CDR2 SVGEGT. The DNA of the CDR3 is TGTGCCAGCAGTTACCCGTACCTAGCGGGAGCAGATACGCAGTATTTT. Its translation is CASSYPYLAGADTQYF.

The chain has TRBV7-9 and TRBJ2-7; D perhaps matches TRBD1 (5 bases). Trimming removed 2 bases at V and 2 bases at J, with 10 bases between. Germline values: CDR1 SEHNR, CDR2 FQNEAQ (reference sequence). This CDR3 contains 14 residues. The CDR3 sequence is CASSLSGLPYEQYF. CDR3 in DNA: TGTGCCAGCAGCTTATCAGGGTTACCCTACGAGCAGTACTTC. Drawing the rest from reference TRBV7-9 and TRBJ2-7, the complete variable domain is DTGVSQNPRHKITKRGQNVTFRCDPISEHNRLYWYRQTLGQGPEFLTYFQNEAQLEKSRLLSDRFSAERPKGSFSTLEIQRTEQGDSAMYLCASSLSGLPYEQYFGPGTRLTVT.

This clonotype has only a few counts. The chain combines TRBV29-1 with TRBJ1-1; D is perhaps TRBD1 (6 bases). This CDR3 comprises 11 residues. CDR1 and CDR2 from the germline V gene are SQVTM and ANQGSEA. Written as DNA, the CDR3 is TGCACCGGGACATTTAACACTGAAGCTTTCTTT. It yields the protein CTGTFNTEAFF.

This clonotype has just a few counts. The DNA of the CDR3 is TGCGCCAGCAGCTTGGGGAGGCTACTAAAGGACCCCTCTGGAAACACCATATATTTT. This translates into CASSLGRLLKDPSGNTIYF. V gene TRBV5-1 combines with J gene TRBJ1-3; no reliable D call. The CDR3 has 19 amino acids. Trimming cost V 0 bases and J 0 bases, with 19 bases left between them. In germline, CDR1 is SGHRS, CDR2 YFSETQ.

V is TRBV5-1 and J is TRBJ2-1, with TRBD2 identical over 7 bases. The V gene end was trimmed by 2 bases and the J gene end by 6 bases; junction bases not matched to a gene: 8. The CDR3 sequence is 15 residues long. Germline-derived CDR1 and CDR2 are SGHRS and YFSETQ. CDR3 in amino acids: CASSFSGSGPNEQFF. The CDR3 DNA reads as TGCGCCAGCAGCTTTAGCGGGTCCGGCCCCAATGAGCAGTTCTTC. Full variable domain (remainder filled in from reference TRBV5-1 and TRBJ2-1): KAGVTQTPRYLIKTRGQQVTLSCSPISGHRSVSWYQQTPGQGLQFLFEYFSETQRNKGNFPGRFSGRQFSNSRSEMNVSTLELGDSALYLCASSFSGSGPNEQFFGPGTRLTVL.

This clonotype was observed a few times. The J gene is TRBJ1-5, the V gene TRBV20-1; perhaps TRBD1 as D (6 bases). This CDR3 has 14 amino acids. Germline V CDR1 and CDR2: DFQATT, SNEGSKA (reference sequence). Trimming shortened V by 6 bases and J by 0 bases, and 12 bases separated the two germline ends. CDR3 in amino acids: CSATPGHSNQPQHF. The CDR3 DNA follows: TGCAGTGCAACTCCGGGACATAGCAATCAGCCCCAGCATTTT.

J is TRBJ2-1 and V is TRBV5-1; 11 bases fit TRBD2. Germline-derived CDR1 and CDR2 are SGHRS and YFSETQ. With V trimmed by 4 bases and J by 4 bases, 4 bases remained unmatched. CDR3 length: 15 residues. CDR3 region: CASSGVAGGYNEQFF. For the CDR3, the DNA is TGCGCCAGCAGCGGAGTAGCGGGAGGGTACAATGAGCAGTTCTTC.

This clonotype came up a few times. V usage is TRBV20-1 and J usage is TRBJ1-5; 7 nucleotides agree with TRBD1. CDR3 length: 12 amino acids. The germline V gene encodes CDR1 DFQATT and CDR2 SNEGSKA (reference sequence). The V gene end was trimmed by 5 bases and the J gene end by 4 bases; junction bases not matched to a gene: 2. This CDR3 is CSAGTANQPQHF. Written as DNA, the CDR3 is TGCAGTGCTGGGACAGCTAATCAGCCCCAGCATTTT.

The chain combines TRBV12-3 or TRBV12-4 with TRBJ1-5, with D unresolved. There are 15 residues in the CDR3. With 6 bases removed from V and 2 bases from J, the gap between germline ends came to 14 bases. CDR3 coding DNA: TGTGCCAGCAGCGAGGACCTTCGAGGCAATCAGCCCCAGCATTTT. As protein: CASSEDLRGNQPQHF.

The chain recombines TRBV4-3 with TRBJ1-2; D gene unclear. Trimming took off 0 bases at V and 4 bases at J, with 6 bases between the two ends. This CDR3 has 13 amino acids. The germline V gene has CDR1 LGHNA and CDR2 YSLEER. This chain's CDR3 is CASSQDTAYGYTF. CDR3 sequence (DNA): TGCGCCAGCAGCCAAGACACTGCCTATGGCTACACCTTC.

CDR3 residues: CASSADGIAKNIQYF. For the CDR3, the DNA is TGCGCCAGCAGCGCGGACGGAATAGCCAAAAACATTCAGTACTTC. V usage is TRBV5-1 and J usage is TRBJ2-4; no reliable D call. Trimming cost V 4 bases and J 0 bases, with 11 bases left between them. The CDR3 length is 15 residues. Germline V gene lookup returns CDR1 SGHRS and CDR2 YFSETQ.

The genes are TRBV25-1 and TRBJ2-1, with D unresolved. The V end was cut by 11 bases, the J end by 7 bases, with 18 bases between. CDR1 MGHDK and CDR2 SYGVNS come from the germline V gene. The CDR3 runs to 13 residues. This CDR3 reads CAVSAVYQNEQFF. The CDR3 region has the DNA TGTGCCGTCAGTGCCGTGTATCAGAATGAGCAGTTCTTC.

This chain uses TRBV28 with TRBJ1-4; tentative D call: TRBD1 (6 bases). Germline CDR1 MDHEN, CDR2 SYDVKM. The CDR3 has 16 amino acids. The germline V and J ends were trimmed by 2 bases and 5 bases, with 15 bases remaining between them. The CDR3: CASSLGRQGWNEKLFF. Written as DNA, the CDR3 is TGTGCCAGCAGTTTAGGGCGTCAGGGGTGGAATGAAAAACTGTTTTTT.

This chain joins TRBV5-1 and TRBJ2-7; 8 nucleotides align to TRBD1. Germline V gives CDR1 SGHRS, CDR2 YFSETQ. J lost 2 bases, V lost 0 bases, and 10 bases had no gene match. The CDR3 extends over 17 amino acids. CDR3: CASSLATGTGIPYEQYF. The DNA of the CDR3 is TGCGCCAGCAGCTTGGCAACCGGGACAGGCATTCCCTACGAGCAGTACTTC.

This chain joins TRBV7-9 and TRBJ2-7; D is tentatively TRBD1 or TRBD2 (5 bases each). Trimming shortened V by 8 bases and J by 0 bases, and 11 bases separated the two germline ends. Germline CDR1 and CDR2: SEHNR and FQNEAQ (reference sequence). The CDR3 is made up of 13 amino acids. CDR3 sequence (DNA): TGTGCCAGCTTGGGACCTAGCTCCTACGAGCAGTACTTC. This gives the protein CASLGPSSYEQYF.

Only a few counts were recorded for this clonotype. V gene TRBV6-6 combines with J gene TRBJ1-5; D unclear. Looked up from germline, CDR1 is MNHNY and CDR2 is SVGAGI (reference sequence). V dropped 5 bases and J dropped 0 bases, with 11 bases sitting between them. The CDR3 is 15 residues long. CDR3 nucleotides: TGTGCCAGCAGTCCCCAGATGTATAGCAATCAGCCCCAGCATTTT. Translation: CASSPQMYSNQPQHF.